These 18 T cell receptor beta chains came from one sample sequenced in a study of Graves' ophthalmopathy and Graves' hyperthyroidism. The study amplified TCR beta CDR3 regions using RNA transcripts. A first-round RT-PCR used HTBI primers, followed by a second-round multiplex PCR. TCRdb fed the multiplex PCR reads into MiXCR, producing one record per CDR3 protein. The table records about 400,000 distinct CDR3 sequences, 15% to 20% of them present only once. The sequenced sample was peripheral blood. These receptors were obtained from a woman between 18 and 29 years old with Graves' ophthalmopathy.

This clonotype was detected ten times or more. The chain links TRBV11-2 to TRBJ1-2, with D possibly TRBD1 on 6 matching bases. The CDR3 is 13 amino acids. The V gene's germline CDR1 is SGHAT and CDR2 FQNNGV. V was pared by 3 bases and J by 6 bases, with 11 bases between. Here the CDR3 reads CASSFSQGNGYTF. In DNA form, the CDR3 reads TGTGCCAGCAGCTTCTCACAGGGCAATGGCTACACCTTC.

This clonotype was seen only a few times. The genes are TRBV29-1 and TRBJ1-1; D may be TRBD1 (5 bases). The CDR3 length is 11 residues. Germline values: CDR1 SQVTM, CDR2 ANQGSEA. The CDR3, as DNA: TGCAGTTTACAGGTGAACACTGAAGCTTTCTTT. Translating it yields CSLQVNTEAFF.

This clonotype was counted ten times or more. The gene calls are TRBV12-3 or TRBV12-4 and TRBJ2-5; 7 bases line up with TRBD1. Unmatched junction bases numbered 16, after V lost 5 bases and J lost 4 bases. The CDR3 has 17 amino acids. The CDR3 loop is CASSLLSDRESGETQYF. DNA for the CDR3: TGTGCCAGCAGTCTCCTGTCCGACAGGGAGTCGGGAGAGACCCAGTACTTC.

This clonotype was seen many times. V and J are TRBV25-1 and TRBJ2-7; TRBD1 matches 7 bases. The junction had 8 bases not matched to a gene; V was cut back by 2 bases and J by 7 bases. The germline CDR1 and CDR2 sequences are MGHDK and SYGVNS. The CDR3 consists of 14 residues. CDR3 residues: CASSEETGRTEQYF. For the CDR3, the DNA is TGTGCCAGCAGTGAAGAGACAGGGCGAACGGAGCAGTACTTC.

In this sample, this clonotype turned up many times. The chain recombines TRBV11-1 with TRBJ1-1; 9 bases match TRBD1. The CDR3 consists of 14 residues. Germline V gene lookup returns CDR1 SGHAT and CDR2 FQDESV (reference sequence). V dropped 1 base and J dropped 5; count of bases not matched to a gene: 2. CDR3 DNA sequence: TGTGCCAGCAGCTTAGGGACAGGGGCGACTGAAGCTTTCTTT. It is translated as CASSLGTGATEAFF.

This clonotype occurred a few times. This chain uses TRBV6-5 with TRBJ1-5; TRBD1 matches at 7 bases. CDR1 is MNHEY and CDR2 is SVGAGI in the germline V gene. With 5 bases clipped from V and 5 bases from J, the junction kept 12 bases outside the gene matches. CDR3 length equals 16 residues. The CDR3 reads CASSHRQGTIYQPQHF. The CDR3 coding sequence is TGTGCCAGCAGTCATCGACAGGGTACGATCTATCAGCCCCAGCATTTT.

The chain joins TRBV5-1 to TRBJ2-3; 8 bases align to TRBD2. Per germline, CDR1 SGHRS and CDR2 YFSETQ. The CDR3 runs to 14 residues. Trimming removed 4 bases from V and 5 bases from J; junction bases left unmatched: 6. In DNA form, the CDR3 reads TGCGCCAGCAGCACCGGACTAGCAGGAGATACGCAGTATTTT. It is translated as CASSTGLAGDTQYF.

The chain is built from TRBV2 and TRBJ2-6; 8 bases fit TRBD1. The CDR3 sequence is 17 residues long. CDR1 and CDR2 (germline): SNHLY, FYNNEI. Germline trimming cut 6 bases from V and 1 base from J; bases unmatched to any gene: 8. As DNA, the CDR3 is TGTGCCAGCAGGGCCCCGGACAGGGCATCTGGGGCCAACGTCCTGACTTTC. As protein: CASRAPDRASGANVLTF.

This clonotype appeared a single time. The chain employs TRBV19 and TRBJ1-5, with 7 positions matching TRBD1. V gave up 5 bases and J gave up 2 bases; unmatched junction bases: 6. Per the germline V gene, CDR1 is LNHDA and CDR2 is SQIVND (reference sequence). The CDR3 totals 15 residues. The chain's CDR3 is CASSEQGMGNQPQHF. In DNA, the CDR3 is TGTGCCAGTAGTGAACAGGGGATGGGCAATCAGCCCCAGCATTTT.

This clonotype has at least ten counts. The chain recombines TRBV20-1 with TRBJ2-5, with TRBD2 matching over 10 bases. Germline V CDR1 and CDR2: DFQATT, SNEGSKA (reference sequence). There are 14 residues in the CDR3. The V segment lost 6 bases and the J segment 5 bases; nucleotides outside the gene matches: 9. As DNA, the CDR3 is TGCAGTGCCGTAGCGGGAGGATGGGTGGAGACCCAGTACTTC. This translates into CSAVAGGWVETQYF.

This clonotype was seen ten or more times. The genes are TRBV30 and TRBJ2-5; 8 bases align to TRBD1. The CDR3 has 13 amino acids. The germline CDR1 and CDR2 sequences are GTSNPN and SVGIG (reference sequence). V lost 5 bases to trimming and J lost 5 bases; unmatched junction nucleotides: 7. Here the CDR3 reads CAWETGAAETQYF. CDR3 DNA: TGTGCCTGGGAGACAGGGGCCGCCGAGACCCAGTACTTC.

This clonotype was seen ten or more times. This chain uses TRBV28 with TRBJ1-5; no reliable D call. The V and J ends lost 3 bases and 8 bases respectively, with 5 bases between them. The CDR3 extends over 11 amino acids. CDR1 and CDR2 (germline): MDHEN, SYDVKM. The DNA for the CDR3 is TGTGCCAGCAGTTTTCGGGAGCCCCAGCATTTT. Its protein product is CASSFREPQHF.

This clonotype was counted at least ten times. The gene calls are TRBV5-6 and TRBJ2-7; 11 bases are a match to TRBD1. Germline lookup yields CDR1 SGHDT and CDR2 YYEEEE. This CDR3 is 14 amino acids long. The junction had 5 bases not matched to a gene; V was cut back by 4 bases and J by 5 bases. The CDR3 DNA reads as TGTGCCAGCAGCCAACCGGGACAGGGGGACGAGCAGTACTTC. Translated: CASSQPGQGDEQYF.

This clonotype was recorded many times. The CDR3 spells CAWSVRVLAGSFNQPQHF. The CDR3 DNA is TGTGCCTGGAGTGTACGGGTCCTGGCAGGGAGCTTTAATCAGCCCCAGCATTTT. This chain uses TRBV30 with TRBJ1-5, with D perhaps matching TRBD1 (5 bases). Germline V gene lookup returns CDR1 GTSNPN and CDR2 SVGIG (reference sequence). CDR3 size: 18 residues. V gave up 0 bases and J gave up 4 bases, with 22 bases separating them. The entire variable domain, with the rest obtained from reference TRBV30 and TRBJ1-5, is as follows: SQTIHQWPATLVQPVGSPLSLECTVEGTSNPNLYWYRQAAGRGLQLLFYSVGIGQISSEVPQNLSASRPQDRQFILSSKKLLLSDSGFYLCAWSVRVLAGSFNQPQHFGDGTRLSIL.

Ten or more counts support this clonotype. The chain links TRBV29-1 to TRBJ2-7; D ambiguous. Trimming took 4 bases from V and 4 from J, leaving 11 bases between them. The CDR3 is made up of 12 amino acids. Per germline, CDR1 SQVTM and CDR2 ANQGSEA. CDR3: CSVGQVSYEQYF. CDR3 coding DNA: TGCAGCGTTGGACAAGTGAGTTACGAGCAGTACTTC.

In this sample, this clonotype turned up a few times. The gene calls are TRBV20-1 and TRBJ2-7; 8 bases agree with TRBD1. The CDR3 totals 14 residues. Germline trimming cut 8 bases from V and 2 bases from J; bases unmatched to any gene: 11. Germline assignment: CDR1 DFQATT and CDR2 SNEGSKA (reference sequence). DNA of the CDR3: TGCAGTACCAACCCCCGGGACAGGACCTACGAGCAGTACTTC. Translating gives CSTNPRDRTYEQYF.

In this sample, this clonotype turned up many times. Here the CDR3 reads CASSQWPVKLLLAYEQYF. In DNA form, the CDR3 reads TGTGCCAGCAGCCAATGGCCGGTAAAGCTGCTTCTGGCCTACGAGCAGTACTTC. The genes are TRBV4-2 and TRBJ2-7; D ambiguous. Per germline, CDR1 LGHNA and CDR2 YNFKEQ. The CDR3 is made up of 18 amino acids. The germline V and J ends were trimmed by 2 bases and 2 bases, with 22 bases remaining between them.

This clonotype came up many times. The V gene is TRBV6-5, the J gene TRBJ2-7; 9 nucleotides match TRBD1. This CDR3 has 15 residues. Per germline, CDR1 MNHEY and CDR2 SVGAGI. Losses at the gene ends were 6 bases for V and 4 bases for J; bases not matched to a gene: 10. CDR3 in amino acids: CASRRNRGHSYEQYF. DNA of the CDR3: TGTGCCAGCAGACGCAACAGGGGGCATTCTTACGAGCAGTACTTC.